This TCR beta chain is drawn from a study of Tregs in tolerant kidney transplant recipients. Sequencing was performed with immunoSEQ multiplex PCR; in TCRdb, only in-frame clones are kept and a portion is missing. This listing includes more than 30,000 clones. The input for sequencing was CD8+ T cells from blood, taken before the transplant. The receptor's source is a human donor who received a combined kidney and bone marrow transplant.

CDR3 bases read: TGTGCCAGCAGCCCTGGACGGACTCATGAG. As protein: CASSPGRTHE. The CDR3 in full is CASSPGRTHEQFF. This chain connects TRBV7-6 to TRBJ2-1; perhaps TRBD2 as D (5 bases). The sequence runs out 3 residues before the end of the CDR3; the remainder is reconstructed from the germline J gene. V dropped 5 bases and J dropped 8 bases, with 13 bases sitting between them. CDR1 SGHVS and CDR2 FNYEAQ come from the germline V gene. The CDR3 is 13 amino acids.